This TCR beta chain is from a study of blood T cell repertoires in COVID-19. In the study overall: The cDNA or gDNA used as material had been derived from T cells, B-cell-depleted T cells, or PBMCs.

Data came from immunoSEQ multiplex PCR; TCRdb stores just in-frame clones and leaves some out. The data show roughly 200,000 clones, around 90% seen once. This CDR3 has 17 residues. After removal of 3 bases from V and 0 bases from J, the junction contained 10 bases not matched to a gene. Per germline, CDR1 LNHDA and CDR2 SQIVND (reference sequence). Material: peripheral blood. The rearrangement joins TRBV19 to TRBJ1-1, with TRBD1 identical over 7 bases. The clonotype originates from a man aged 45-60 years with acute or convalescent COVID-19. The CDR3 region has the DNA TGTGCCAGTAGTATCCAACGGTACAGGGGTATGAACACTGAAGCTTTCTTT. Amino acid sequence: CASSIQRYRGMNTEAFF.